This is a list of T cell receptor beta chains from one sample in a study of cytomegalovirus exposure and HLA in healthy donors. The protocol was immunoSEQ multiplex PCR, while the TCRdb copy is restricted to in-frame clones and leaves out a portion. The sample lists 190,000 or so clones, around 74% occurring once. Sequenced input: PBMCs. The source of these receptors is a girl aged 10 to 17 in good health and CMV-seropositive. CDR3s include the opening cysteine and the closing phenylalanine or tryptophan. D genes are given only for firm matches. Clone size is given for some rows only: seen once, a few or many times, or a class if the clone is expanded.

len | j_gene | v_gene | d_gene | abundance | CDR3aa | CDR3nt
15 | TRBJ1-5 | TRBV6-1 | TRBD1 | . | CASNDRGVGNQPQHF | TGTGCCAGCAATGACAGGGGAGTGGGCAATCAGCCCCAGCATTTT
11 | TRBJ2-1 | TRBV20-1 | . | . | CSARGERGKFF | TGCAGTGCTAGGGGCGAGAGGGGGAAGTTCTTC
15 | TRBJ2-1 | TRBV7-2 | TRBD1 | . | CASSLRTGTNTEQFF | TGTGCCAGCAGCCTCCGGACAGGGACCAACACGGAGCAGTTCTTC
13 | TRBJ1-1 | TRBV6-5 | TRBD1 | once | CASSSGGRTEAFF | TGTGCCAGCAGTTCAGGGGGTAGAACTGAAGCTTTCTTT
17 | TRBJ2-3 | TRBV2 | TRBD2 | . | CASSERNSGGYTDTQYF | TGTGCCAGCAGTGAAAGGAATAGCGGGGGGTACACAGATACGCAGTATTTT
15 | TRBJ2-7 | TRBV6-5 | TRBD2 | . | CASRGGTSGDYEQYF | TGTGCCAGCAGGGGGGGGACTAGCGGAGACTACGAGCAGTACTTC
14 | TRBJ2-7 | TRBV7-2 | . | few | CASSFSGRDCEQYF | TGTGCCAGCAGCTTTTCGGGACGGGACTGCGAGCAGTACTTC
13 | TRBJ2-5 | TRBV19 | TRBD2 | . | CASTLAGGETQYF | TGTGCCAGTACACTAGCGGGGGGAGAGACCCAGTACTTC
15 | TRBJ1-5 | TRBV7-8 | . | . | CASSPEWGGNQPQHF | TGTGCCAGCAGCCCTGAATGGGGAGGCAATCAGCCCCAGCATTTT
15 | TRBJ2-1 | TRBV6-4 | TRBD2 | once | CASSESGGSYNEQFF | TGTGCCAGCAGTGAATCCGGGGGGTCCTACAATGAGCAGTTCTTC
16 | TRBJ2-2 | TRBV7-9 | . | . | CASSLVRMENTGELFF | TGTGCCAGCAGCTTAGTGCGGATGGAGAACACCGGGGAGCTGTTTTTT
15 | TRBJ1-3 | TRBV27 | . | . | CASSLLGGAGNTIYF | TGTGCCAGCAGTTTGTTGGGGGGGGCTGGAAACACCATATATTTT
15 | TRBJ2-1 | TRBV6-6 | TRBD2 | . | CASWGTSGSYNEQFF | TGTGCCAGCTGGGGGACTAGCGGTTCTTACAATGAGCAGTTCTTC
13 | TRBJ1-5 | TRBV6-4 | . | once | CASSGTPDQPQHF | TGTGCCAGCAGTGGGACACCTGATCAGCCCCAGCATTTT
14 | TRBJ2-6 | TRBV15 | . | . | CATSFTLGANVLTF | TGTGCCACCAGCTTCACTCTTGGGGCCAACGTCCTGACTTTC
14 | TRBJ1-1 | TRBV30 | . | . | CAWSAEGGITEAFF | TGTGCCTGGAGTGCCGAGGGAGGTATCACTGAAGCTTTCTTT
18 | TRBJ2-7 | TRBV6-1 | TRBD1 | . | CASSEYGTGGYRLYEQYF | TGTGCCAGCAGTGAGTACGGGACAGGGGGCTACCGTTTGTACGAGCAGTACTTC
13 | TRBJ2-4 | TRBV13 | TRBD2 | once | CASKRAGQNIQYF | TGTGCCAGCAAAAGAGCGGGGCAAAACATTCAGTACTTC